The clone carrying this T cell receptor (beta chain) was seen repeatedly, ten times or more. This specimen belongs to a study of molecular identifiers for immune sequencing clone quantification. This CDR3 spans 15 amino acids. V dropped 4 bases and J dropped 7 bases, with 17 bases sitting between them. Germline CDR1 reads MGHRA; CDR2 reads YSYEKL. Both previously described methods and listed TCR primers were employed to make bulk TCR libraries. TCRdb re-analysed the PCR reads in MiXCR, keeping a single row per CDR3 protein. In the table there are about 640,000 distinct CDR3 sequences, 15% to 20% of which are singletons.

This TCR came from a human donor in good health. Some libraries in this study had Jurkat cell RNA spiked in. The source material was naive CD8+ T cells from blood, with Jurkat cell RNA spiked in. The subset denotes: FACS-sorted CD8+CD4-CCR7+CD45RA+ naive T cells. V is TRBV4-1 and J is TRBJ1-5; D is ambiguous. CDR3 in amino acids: CASSPWAEGGQPQHF. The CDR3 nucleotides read TGCGCCAGCAGCCCCTGGGCAGAGGGTGGGCAGCCCCAGCATTTT.